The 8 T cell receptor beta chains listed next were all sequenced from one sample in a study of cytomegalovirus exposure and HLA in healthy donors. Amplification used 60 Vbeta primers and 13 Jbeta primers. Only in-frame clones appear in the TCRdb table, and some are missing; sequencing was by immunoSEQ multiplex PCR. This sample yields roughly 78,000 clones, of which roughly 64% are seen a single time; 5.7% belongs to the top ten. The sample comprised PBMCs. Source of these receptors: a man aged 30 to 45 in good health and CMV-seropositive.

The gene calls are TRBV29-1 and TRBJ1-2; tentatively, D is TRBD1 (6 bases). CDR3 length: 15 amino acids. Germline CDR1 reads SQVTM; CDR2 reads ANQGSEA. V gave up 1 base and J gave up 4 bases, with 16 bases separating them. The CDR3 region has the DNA TGCAGCGTTGAAGGGGGGCGGACAGTCGGCTATGGCTACACCTTC. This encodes CSVEGGRTVGYGYTF.

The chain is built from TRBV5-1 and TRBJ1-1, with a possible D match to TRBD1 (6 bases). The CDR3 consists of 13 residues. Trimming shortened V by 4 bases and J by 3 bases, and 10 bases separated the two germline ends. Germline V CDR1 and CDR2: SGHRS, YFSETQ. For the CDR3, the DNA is TGCGCCAGCAGCATAAACAGGGACACTGAAGCTTTCTTT. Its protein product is CASSINRDTEAFF.

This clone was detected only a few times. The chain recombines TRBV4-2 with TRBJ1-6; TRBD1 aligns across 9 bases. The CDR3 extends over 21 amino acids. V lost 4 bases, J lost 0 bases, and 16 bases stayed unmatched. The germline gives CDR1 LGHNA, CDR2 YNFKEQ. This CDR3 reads CASSPRGWDRDDSSYNSPLHF. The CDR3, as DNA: TGTGCCAGCAGCCCCAGGGGCTGGGACAGGGATGATAGCTCCTATAATTCACCCCTCCACTTT.

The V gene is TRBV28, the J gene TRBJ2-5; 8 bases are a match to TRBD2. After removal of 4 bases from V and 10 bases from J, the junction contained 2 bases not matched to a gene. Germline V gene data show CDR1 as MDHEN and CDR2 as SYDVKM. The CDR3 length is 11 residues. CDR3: CASSSGGIQYF. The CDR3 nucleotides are TGTGCCAGCAGTTCGGGGGGGATCCAGTACTTC.

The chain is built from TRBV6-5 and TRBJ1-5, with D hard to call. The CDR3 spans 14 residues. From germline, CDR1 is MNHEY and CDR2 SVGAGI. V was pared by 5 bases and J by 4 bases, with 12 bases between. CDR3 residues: CASSTRTGNQPQHF. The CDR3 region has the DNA TGTGCCAGCAGTACCCGGACGGGGAATCAGCCCCAGCATTTT.

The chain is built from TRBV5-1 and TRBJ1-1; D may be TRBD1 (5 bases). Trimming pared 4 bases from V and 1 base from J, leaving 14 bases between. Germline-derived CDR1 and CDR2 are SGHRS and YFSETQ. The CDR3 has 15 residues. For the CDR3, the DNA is TGCGCCAGCAGCCTGACTGCTGGGGCGAACACTGAAGCTTTCTTT. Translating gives CASSLTAGANTEAFF.

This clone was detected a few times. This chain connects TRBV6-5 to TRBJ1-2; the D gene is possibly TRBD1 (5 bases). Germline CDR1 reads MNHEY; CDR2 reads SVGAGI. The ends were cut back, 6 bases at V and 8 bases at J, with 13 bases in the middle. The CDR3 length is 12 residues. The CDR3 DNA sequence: TGTGCCAGCAGAGGGACTGGGGAAGGCTACACCTTC. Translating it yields CASRGTGEGYTF.

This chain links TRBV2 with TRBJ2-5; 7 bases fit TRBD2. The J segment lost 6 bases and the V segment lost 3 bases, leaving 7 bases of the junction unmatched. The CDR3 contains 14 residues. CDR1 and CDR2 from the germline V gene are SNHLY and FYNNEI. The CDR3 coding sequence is TGTGCCAGCAGTGATGTAGGGGAGGGCAAGACCCAGTACTTC. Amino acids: CASSDVGEGKTQYF.